The 30 T cell receptor beta chains in this list originate from one sample, sequenced in a study of monozygotic twins with inflammatory bowel disease. TCRdb processed the 5' RACE reads again and assigns one entry to each CDR3 protein, with no DNA. The listing contains hundreds of thousands of distinct CDR3 sequences. The material sequenced was blood. The receptors come from a human donor with ulcerative colitis or Crohn's disease, or a healthy co-twin of an affected twin (not recorded which).

The chain uses TRBV6-1 and TRBJ2-1; TCRdb calls TRBD2, which cannot be checked without DNA. CDR1 and CDR2 from the germline V gene are MNHNS and SASEGT. This CDR3 has 13 residues. This chain's CDR3 is CASSWRVFNEQFF.

The chain is built from TRBV5-1 and TRBJ1-1. The germline V gene encodes CDR1 SGHRS and CDR2 YFSETQ. The CDR3 has 13 amino acids. The CDR3 loop is CASSSPGNTEAFF.

V is TRBV12-3 or TRBV12-4 and J is TRBJ2-6. The CDR3 is 15 residues long. CDR3: CASSFRTSGANVLTF.

The CDR3 loop is CASSETGNNEQFF. This chain connects TRBV25-1 to TRBJ2-1; as DNA is missing, the TRBD1 call by TCRdb cannot be tested. This CDR3 has 13 residues. CDR1 and CDR2 (germline): MGHDK, SYGVNS.

The rearrangement uses TRBV7-9 and TRBJ2-1; TCRdb proposes TRBD1, but this gene call is untestable without DNA. The CDR3 runs 16 residues. Germline assignment: CDR1 SEHNR and CDR2 FQNEAQ (reference sequence). The CDR3 here is CASSLRGGDAYNEQFF.

The chain recombines TRBV19 with TRBJ1-1; TCRdb lists TRBD1, though no DNA is available to test this call. The CDR3 spans 15 residues. Looked up from germline, CDR1 is LNHDA and CDR2 is SQIVND (reference sequence). The CDR3 spells CASMTGVYMNTEAFF.

The CDR3 sequence is CSASLVDDEQYF. The chain employs TRBV20-1 and TRBJ2-7. There are 12 residues in the CDR3. Per germline, CDR1 DFQATT and CDR2 SNEGSKA (reference sequence).

The chain is built from TRBV12-3 or TRBV12-4 and TRBJ1-5; TCRdb indicates TRBD1, and absent DNA this call remains unverified. CDR3 length: 13 amino acids. This CDR3 is CASSGASNQPQHF.

The V call is TRBV7-8, the J call TRBJ2-6; the D call of TRBD1 rests on TCRdb alone, since no DNA is present to check it. Germline loops: CDR1 SGHVS, CDR2 FQNEAQ. The CDR3 contains 16 residues. CDR3 residues: CASSLNTGSGANVLTF.

The chain couples TRBV7-3 to TRBJ2-2; TCRdb's D call, TRBD2, is unchecked because there is no DNA. Germline V gives CDR1 SGHTA, CDR2 FQGTGA. The CDR3 has 18 amino acids. CDR3: CASSLTASGGAGTGELFF.

The rearrangement links TRBV7-2 to TRBJ2-7; TCRdb names TRBD2, which stays unverified in the absence of DNA. Germline CDR1 reads SGHTA; CDR2 reads FQGNSA. The CDR3 is 15 amino acids. The CDR3 region is CASSAASGISYEQYF.

This rearrangement joins TRBV6-6 to TRBJ2-1; the TCRdb D gene call, TRBD2, has no DNA to confirm it. Germline V gene data show CDR1 as MNHNY and CDR2 as SVGAGI (reference sequence). The CDR3 runs 14 residues. The CDR3 reads CASSLSIGASEQFF.

This sequence joins TRBV7-2 and TRBJ1-4; without DNA, the TCRdb call of TRBD1 cannot be checked. This CDR3 contains 15 residues. CDR1 is SGHTA, CDR2 FQGNSA, per germline. The CDR3 spells CASSLGGRDGEKLFF.

J is TRBJ1-5 and V is TRBV20-1; the TRBD1 assignment by TCRdb is unverifiable without DNA. The CDR3 length is 15 residues. Germline V gene lookup returns CDR1 DFQATT and CDR2 SNEGSKA (reference sequence). CDR3 region: CSASGTGEGNQPQHF.

V gene TRBV11-2 combines with J gene TRBJ2-7; the TCRdb call, TRBD2, lacks DNA for checking. Germline values: CDR1 SGHAT, CDR2 FQNNGV. The CDR3 is 19 amino acids. CDR3 loop: CASSPLRGAGGSSSYEQYF.

The V and J genes are TRBV28 and TRBJ2-7. The CDR3 runs 14 residues. Germline V CDR1 and CDR2: MDHEN, SYDVKM. Here the CDR3 reads CASSGIGGNYEQYF.

The CDR3 region is CASSFQGTPEAFF. V is TRBV12-3 or TRBV12-4 and J is TRBJ1-1; lacking DNA, the TRBD1 call made by TCRdb goes unchecked. This CDR3 is 13 amino acids long.

The genes are TRBV24-1 and TRBJ2-1; with no DNA, the TCRdb D assignment of TRBD1 cannot be verified. This CDR3 spans 13 amino acids. Germline V gene sequence: CDR1 KGHDR, CDR2 SFDVKD. CDR3 protein: CATSDPPTGEQFF.

V and J are TRBV18 and TRBJ2-3; there is no DNA to check the TCRdb D call of TRBD1. Germline V gene lookup returns CDR1 KGHSH and CDR2 LQKENI. The CDR3 runs to 15 residues. The CDR3 is CASSPRDRGGDTQYF. The variable domain in full, with the rest retrieved from reference TRBV18 and TRBJ2-3, is NAGVMQNPRHLVRRRGQEARLRCSPMKGHSHVYWYRQLPEEGLKFMVYLQKENIIDESGMPKERFSAEFPKEGPSILRIQQVVRGDSAAYFCASSPRDRGGDTQYFGPGTRLTVL.

The V and J genes are TRBV5-1 and TRBJ2-2; TCRdb outputs TRBD1, but without DNA this stays unchecked. The germline V gene has CDR1 SGHRS and CDR2 YFSETQ. The CDR3 spans 14 residues. The CDR3: CASSLAAPTGELFF. The whole variable domain, filled in from reference TRBV5-1 and TRBJ2-2, reads KAGVTQTPRYLIKTRGQQVTLSCSPISGHRSVSWYQQTPGQGLQFLFEYFSETQRNKGNFPGRFSGRQFSNSRSEMNVSTLELGDSALYLCASSLAAPTGELFFGEGSRLTVL.

The rearrangement uses TRBV9 and TRBJ1-2. The CDR3 loop spans 15 amino acids. Looked up from germline, CDR1 is SGDLS and CDR2 is YYNGEE. The CDR3: CASSVDAVDNYGYTF.

The chain links TRBV20-1 to TRBJ2-7; TCRdb selects TRBD2, and the lack of DNA leaves this call unchecked. The CDR3 is 16 amino acids. CDR1 is DFQATT, CDR2 SNEGSKA, per germline (reference sequence). The chain's CDR3 is CSASLPSSGTSYEQYF.

The rearrangement links TRBV6-6 to TRBJ1-4. The CDR3 loop spans 13 amino acids. The germline gives CDR1 MNHNY, CDR2 SVGAGI (reference sequence). CDR3 amino acids: CASSYSPIEKLFF.

This chain links TRBV9 with TRBJ1-6. CDR1 SGDLS and CDR2 YYNGEE come from the germline V gene. This CDR3 region has 13 residues. CDR3 loop: CASSVGENSPLHF.

This rearrangement joins TRBV5-1 to TRBJ2-7; TCRdb gives TRBD2 as the D gene, but with no DNA this cannot be confirmed. Germline CDR1 reads SGHRS; CDR2 reads YFSETQ. The CDR3 is made up of 14 amino acids. The CDR3 sequence: CASTQLAGEGEQYF.

This rearrangement joins TRBV5-1 to TRBJ2-1; no DNA is available, so the TRBD1 call from TCRdb remains unchecked. The germline V gene encodes CDR1 SGHRS and CDR2 YFSETQ. The CDR3 covers 15 residues. The CDR3 sequence is CASSLGQGDYNEQFF.

The chain is built from TRBV7-9 and TRBJ2-1; TCRdb calls TRBD1, which cannot be checked without DNA. The germline gives CDR1 SEHNR, CDR2 FQNEAQ (reference sequence). The CDR3 extends over 16 amino acids. CDR3 region: CASTLGQGLGGNEQFF. The variable domain in full, completed from reference TRBV7-9 and TRBJ2-1, reads DTGVSQNPRHKITKRGQNVTFRCDPISEHNRLYWYRQTLGQGPEFLTYFQNEAQLEKSRLLSDRFSAERPKGSFSTLEIQRTEQGDSAMYLCASTLGQGLGGNEQFFGPGTRLTVL.

The CDR3 here is CASSYRGTGQPQHF. The chain joins TRBV6-5 to TRBJ1-5; TCRdb designates TRBD1, a call that cannot be tested without DNA. Germline CDR1 MNHEY, CDR2 SVGAGI. This CDR3 has 14 amino acids.

The genes are TRBV7-9 and TRBJ2-2; the D call from TCRdb, TRBD2, cannot be confirmed without DNA. Germline CDR1 is SEHNR and CDR2 is FQNEAQ (reference sequence). CDR3 size: 13 residues. CDR3 protein: CASSPREGGELFF.

The gene calls are TRBV6-1 and TRBJ2-2; TCRdb designates TRBD1, a call that cannot be tested without DNA. CDR1 is MNHNS and CDR2 is SASEGT in the germline V gene. The CDR3 consists of 14 residues. CDR3 in amino acids: CASRPGGSTGELFF.